This TCR beta chain was observed in a study of blood T cell repertoires in COVID-19. Looking at the study overall: COVID-19 samples collected from the United States, Italy and Spain covered acute and convalescent phases. PBMCs, B-cell-depleted T cells, or T cells were the source of the cDNA or gDNA that made up the material.

Clones were read by immunoSEQ multiplex PCR, and TCRdb kept only the in-frame ones, dropping some. The sample has about 68,000 clones, approximately 80% seen once. CDR1 and CDR2 (germline): LGHDT, YNNKEL (reference sequence). The CDR3 is made up of 15 amino acids. V shed 1 base and J 8 bases; nucleotides not matched to a gene: 5. This chain links TRBV3-1 (or the pseudogene TRBV3-2) with TRBJ1-1; 12 bases line up with TRBD1. The source is a human donor in a cohort sampled during active COVID-19. Sequenced sample: peripheral blood. CDR3 nucleotides: TGTGCCAGCAGCCAAGTTACCGGGACAGGGGGCGAAGCTTTCTTT. Residues: CASSQVTGTGGEAFF.